This T cell receptor beta chain was documented in a study of cytomegalovirus exposure and HLA in healthy donors. PCR employed 60 Vbeta and 13 Jbeta primers. Some clones are missing from TCRdb's copy, which holds only in-frame ones; the method was immunoSEQ multiplex PCR. This table has some 130,000 clones, less than 10% appearing once. Unrecorded immune exposures were likely, despite nominal health at sampling. This clone was picked up a small number of times. Looked up from germline, CDR1 is SQVTM and CDR2 is ANQGSEA. The germline V and J ends were trimmed by 0 bases and 3 bases, with 12 bases remaining between them. The CDR3 covers 14 residues.

The source of this sequence is a man in his fifties in good health and CMV-seronegative. The chain employs TRBV29-1 and TRBJ2-7; a weak D match, TRBD1 (6 bases). Material: PBMCs. CDR3 loop: CSVEDRGQHYEQYF. The CDR3, as DNA: TGCAGCGTTGAAGACCGCGGACAGCACTACGAGCAGTACTTC.